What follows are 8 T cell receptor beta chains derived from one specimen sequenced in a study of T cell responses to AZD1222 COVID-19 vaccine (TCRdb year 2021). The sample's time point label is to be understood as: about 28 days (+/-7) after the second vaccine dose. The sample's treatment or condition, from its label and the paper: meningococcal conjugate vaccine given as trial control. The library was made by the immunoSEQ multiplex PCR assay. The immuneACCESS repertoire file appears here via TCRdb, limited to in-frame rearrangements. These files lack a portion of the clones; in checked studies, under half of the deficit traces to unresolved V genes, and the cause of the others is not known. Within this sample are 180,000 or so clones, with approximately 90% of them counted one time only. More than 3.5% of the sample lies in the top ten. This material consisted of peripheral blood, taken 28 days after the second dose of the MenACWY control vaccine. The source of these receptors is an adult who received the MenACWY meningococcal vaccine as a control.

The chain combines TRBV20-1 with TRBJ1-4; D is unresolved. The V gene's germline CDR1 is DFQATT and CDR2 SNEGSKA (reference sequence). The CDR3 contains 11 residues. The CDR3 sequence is CSVWQNEKLFF. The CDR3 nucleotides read TGCAGCGTGTGGCAGAATGAAAAACTGTTTTTT.

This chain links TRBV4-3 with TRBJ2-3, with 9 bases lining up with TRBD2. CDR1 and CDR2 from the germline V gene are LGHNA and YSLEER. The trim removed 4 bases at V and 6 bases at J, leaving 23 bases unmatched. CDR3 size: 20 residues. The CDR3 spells CASSPYETKGAGGPWDTQYF. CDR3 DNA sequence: TGCGCCAGCAGCCCCTACGAGACCAAAGGGGCGGGAGGGCCCTGGGATACGCAGTATTTT.

CDR3 sequence: CASSIGLGAGGADTQYF. The CDR3 coding sequence is TGTGCCAGCAGTATCGGTTTGGGAGCAGGTGGGGCAGATACGCAGTATTTT. This chain links TRBV6-2 or TRBV6-3 with TRBJ2-3; possible D gene TRBD2, 5 bases. V was shortened by 5 bases and J by 4 bases, with 22 bases between the two germline ends. This CDR3 has 17 residues. The germline gives CDR1 MNHEY, CDR2 SVGEGT.

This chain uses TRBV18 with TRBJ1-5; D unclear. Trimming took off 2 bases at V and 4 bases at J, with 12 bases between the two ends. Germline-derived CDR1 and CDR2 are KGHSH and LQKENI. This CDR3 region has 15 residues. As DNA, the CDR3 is TGTGCCAGCTCACCAGGATCTGGGTTAAATCAGCCCCAGCATTTT. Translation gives CASSPGSGLNQPQHF.

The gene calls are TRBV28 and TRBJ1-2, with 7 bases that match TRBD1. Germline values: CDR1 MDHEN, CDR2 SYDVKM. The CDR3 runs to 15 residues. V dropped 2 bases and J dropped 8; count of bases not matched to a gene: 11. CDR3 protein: CASSLGRWDSRGYTF. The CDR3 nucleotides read TGTGCCAGCAGTTTAGGAAGGTGGGACAGTCGGGGCTACACCTTC.

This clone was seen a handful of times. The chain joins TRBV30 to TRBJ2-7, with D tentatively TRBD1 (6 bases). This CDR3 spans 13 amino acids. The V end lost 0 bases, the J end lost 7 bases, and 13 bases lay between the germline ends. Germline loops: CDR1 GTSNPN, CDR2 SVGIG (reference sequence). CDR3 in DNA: TGTGCCTGGAGTGTACAGGGTCGGAGGGAGCAGTACTTC. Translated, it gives CAWSVQGRREQYF.

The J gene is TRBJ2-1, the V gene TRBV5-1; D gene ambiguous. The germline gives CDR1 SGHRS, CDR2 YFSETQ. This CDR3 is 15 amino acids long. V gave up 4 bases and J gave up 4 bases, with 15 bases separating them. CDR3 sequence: CASSTSTGSYNEQFF. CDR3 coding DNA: TGCGCCAGCAGCACATCGACTGGCTCTTACAATGAGCAGTTCTTC.

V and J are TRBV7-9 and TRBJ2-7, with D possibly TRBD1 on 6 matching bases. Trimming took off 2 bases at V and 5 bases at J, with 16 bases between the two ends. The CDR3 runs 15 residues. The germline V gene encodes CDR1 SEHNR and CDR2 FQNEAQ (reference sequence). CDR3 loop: CASSLIAKAGDEQYF. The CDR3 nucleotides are TGTGCCAGCAGCTTAATAGCGAAGGCAGGGGACGAGCAGTACTTC. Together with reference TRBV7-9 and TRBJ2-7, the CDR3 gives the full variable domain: DTGVSQNPRHKITKRGQNVTFRCDPISEHNRLYWYRQTLGQGPEFLTYFQNEAQLEKSRLLSDRFSAERPKGSFSTLEIQRTEQGDSAMYLCASSLIAKAGDEQYFGPGTRLTVT.